Listed here are 25 T cell receptor beta chains from one sample, sequenced in a study of PD-L1 blockade in urothelial cancer. This table comes from immunoSEQ multiplex PCR, and its TCRdb copy is limited to in-frame clones, with some not included. The sample lists about 52,000 clones, approximately 72% occurring once. Time point here: pretreatment peripheral blood. The material sequenced was PBMCs, taken around atezolizumab (anti-PD-L1) treatment. Source of these receptors: a man in his sixties or seventies with urothelial cancer.

The rearrangement uses TRBV7-8 and TRBJ1-1, with 10 bases fitting TRBD1. This CDR3 has 14 amino acids. Germline-derived CDR1 and CDR2 are SGHVS and FQNEAQ. V trimming: 5 bases; J trimming: 7 bases; junction bases outside the gene matches: 7. The CDR3 protein is CASSLDRGRGEAFF. The CDR3 bases are TGTGCCAGCAGCCTAGACAGGGGGCGAGGTGAAGCTTTCTTT. Using reference TRBV7-8 and TRBJ1-1 for the parts outside the CDR3, the full variable domain is GAGVSQSPRYKVAKRGQDVALRCDPISGHVSLFWYQQALGQGPEFLTYFQNEAQLDKSGLPSDRFFAERPEGSVSTLKIQRTQQEDSAVYLCASSLDRGRGEAFFGQGTRLTVV.

The chain has TRBV5-5 and TRBJ1-6; D might be TRBD1 (5 bases). V gave up 0 bases and J gave up 12 bases, with 16 bases separating them. CDR1 and CDR2 (germline): SGHKS, YYEKEE (reference sequence). This CDR3 has 15 residues. The CDR3, as DNA: TGTGCCAGCAGCTTGGCTGACATGCGGGGGGAACCCCTCCACTTT. Amino acids: CASSLADMRGEPLHF.

This chain joins TRBV5-4 and TRBJ2-1; no clear D. There are 12 residues in the CDR3. Germline values: CDR1 SGHNT, CDR2 YYREEE (reference sequence). V lost 1 base and J lost 6, with 5 bases in between. CDR3 residues: CASSLPGNEQFF. CDR3 nucleotides: TGTGCCAGCAGCTTGCCAGGCAATGAGCAGTTCTTC.

This clone was seen a few times. The chain joins TRBV4-3 to TRBJ2-2; D is undetermined. Trimming left V 0 bases short and J 3 bases short, with 8 bases between. This CDR3 spans 15 amino acids. CDR1 and CDR2 (germline): LGHNA, YSLEER. CDR3 in amino acids: CASSQDITHTGELFF. As DNA, the CDR3 is TGCGCCAGCAGCCAAGATATTACTCACACCGGGGAGCTGTTTTTT.

As to this clone: Its ends do not fully match the called genes, so a read error is possible. The chain couples TRBV7-7 to TRBJ2-5, with a possible D match to TRBD1 (6 bases). The germline gives CDR1 SSHAT, CDR2 FNYEAQ (reference sequence). The CDR3 loop spans 13 amino acids. CDR3 coding DNA: TGTGCTAGCAGCTTAAACAGGGAAGAGACCCAGTACTTC. Amino acid sequence: CASSLNREETQYF.

This clone has only a few counts. V usage is TRBV5-5 and J usage is TRBJ1-5, with D uncertain. The CDR3 runs 14 residues. CDR1 is SGHKS, CDR2 YYEKEE, per germline (reference sequence). Trimming stripped 2 bases from V and 2 bases from J, with 8 bases between. CDR3: CASSLEGGNQPQHF. Here the CDR3 DNA reads TGTGCCAGCAGCTTAGAAGGAGGCAATCAGCCCCAGCATTTT.

V is TRBV11-3 and J is TRBJ2-7; D is possibly TRBD2 (6 bases). CDR1 is SGHNT, CDR2 YENEEA, per germline. The CDR3 runs to 15 residues. Trimming stripped 0 bases from V and 2 bases from J, with 11 bases between. In nucleotides, the CDR3 is TGTGCCAGCAGCTTAGAAGGGACTGGGACCTACGAGCAGTACTTC. Amino acids: CASSLEGTGTYEQYF.

This clone is termed medium-sized (0.01 to 0.1%). The chain joins TRBV15 to TRBJ2-1; tentative D call: TRBD1 (6 bases). This CDR3 is built from 15 residues. The germline gives CDR1 LNHNV, CDR2 YYDKDF (reference sequence). Trimming stripped 8 bases from V and 11 bases from J, with 25 bases between. For the CDR3, the DNA is TGTGCCACCTATGCGCCGACAGGCCCGAAGCCCCAGCAGTTCTTC. Translating gives CATYAPTGPKPQQFF.

Remarks on this clone: Other DNA sequences in the same sample also yield this CDR3. This chain uses TRBV9 with TRBJ2-1; D not certain. The germline V gene has CDR1 SGDLS and CDR2 YYNGEE. V lost 4 bases and J 4 bases, leaving 15 bases between the germline ends. CDR3 length: 15 amino acids. CDR3 protein: CASSPRQGSYNEQFF. Here the CDR3 DNA reads TGTGCCAGCAGCCCGCGACAAGGCTCGTACAATGAGCAGTTCTTC.

The chain is built from TRBV29-1 and TRBJ2-7, with D hard to call. This CDR3 spans 11 amino acids. Germline values: CDR1 SQVTM, CDR2 ANQGSEA. V was pared by 5 bases and J by 2 bases, with 7 bases between. Written as DNA, the CDR3 is TGCAGCGTTTTGTCCACCTACGAGCAGTACTTC. Translation: CSVLSTYEQYF.

The chain couples TRBV5-1 to TRBJ1-2; D is unclear. V was cut by 3 bases and J by 2 bases, with 20 bases left in between. CDR1 SGHRS and CDR2 YFSETQ come from the germline V gene. The CDR3 runs to 17 residues. The CDR3 reads CASSWMGSAGSNYGYTF. The CDR3 region has the DNA TGCGCCAGCAGCTGGATGGGTTCGGCAGGATCGAACTATGGCTACACCTTC.

V and J are TRBV11-2 and TRBJ2-5; 7 nucleotides agree with TRBD1. The CDR3 runs to 18 residues. Unmatched junction bases numbered 20, after V lost 6 bases and J lost 4 bases. CDR1 and CDR2 (germline): SGHAT, FQNNGV. This chain's CDR3 is CASSPGRGRMGRRETQYF. In DNA, the CDR3 is TGTGCCAGCAGTCCCGGAAGGGGGCGAATGGGTAGGAGAGAGACCCAGTACTTC.

The rearrangement joins TRBV6-5 to TRBJ1-1; a weak D match, TRBD1 (5 bases). CDR1 and CDR2 from the germline V gene are MNHEY and SVGAGI. This CDR3 contains 12 residues. Trimming shortened V by 6 bases and J by 8 bases, and 13 bases separated the two germline ends. CDR3 loop: CASSISQGEAFF. In DNA form, the CDR3 reads TGTGCCAGCAGCATTTCTCAGGGAGAAGCTTTCTTT.

The V gene is TRBV11-2, the J gene TRBJ2-1; no clear D gene. CDR1 and CDR2 (germline): SGHAT, FQNNGV. V lost 3 bases and J 6 bases, leaving 3 bases between the germline ends. CDR3 length: 11 amino acids. CDR3 loop: CASSFGNEQFF. The CDR3 DNA reads TGTGCCAGCAGCTTCGGCAATGAGCAGTTCTTC.

The V gene is TRBV7-3, the J gene TRBJ2-2; maybe TRBD2 (6 bases). Germline values: CDR1 SGHTA, CDR2 FQGTGA. Trimming took 0 bases from V and 5 from J, leaving 19 bases between them. The CDR3 is made up of 18 amino acids. CDR3 protein: CASSLTPFRVGGTGELFF. The CDR3 coding sequence is TGTGCCAGCAGCTTAACCCCCTTCCGGGTCGGAGGGACCGGGGAGCTGTTTTTT.

The chain links TRBV7-6 to TRBJ2-3, with TRBD2 matching over 8 bases. V trimming: 2 bases; J trimming: 0 bases; junction bases outside the gene matches: 13. The CDR3 is 19 residues long. The germline V gene encodes CDR1 SGHVS and CDR2 FNYEAQ. CDR3 nucleotide sequence: TGTGCCAGCAGCTTATTATCACGGGAGGGCCCCACTAGCACAGATACGCAGTATTTT. Protein product: CASSLLSREGPTSTDTQYF.

In regard to this clone: This sample also contains other DNA sequences that code for the same CDR3. The chain recombines TRBV11-2 with TRBJ1-2; 7 bases line up with TRBD1. The CDR3 is made up of 13 amino acids. Germline V CDR1 and CDR2: SGHAT, FQNNGV. V shed 6 bases, J shed 4 bases, and the junction held 5 bases outside the gene matches. The CDR3 region is CASSRQGTYGYTF. The DNA for the CDR3 is TGTGCCAGCAGTCGACAGGGAACCTATGGCTACACCTTC.

The V and J genes are TRBV18 and TRBJ1-4, with D tentatively TRBD1 (5 bases). V lost 0 bases and J 8 bases, leaving 16 bases between the germline ends. The CDR3 is 16 residues long. The V gene's germline CDR1 is KGHSH and CDR2 LQKENI. In DNA, the CDR3 is TGTGCCAGCTCACCACCTGTACGGGGGTTCGGGGAAAAACTGTTTTTT. Protein sequence: CASSPPVRGFGEKLFF.

This chain uses TRBV5-5 with TRBJ1-2; tentative D call: TRBD1 (5 bases). The CDR3 spans 15 residues. The V and J ends lost 5 bases and 4 bases respectively, with 18 bases between them. The germline CDR1 and CDR2 sequences are SGHKS and YYEKEE (reference sequence). As DNA, the CDR3 is TGTGCCAGCAGTTCCGGGGGGAGGAGGGCCTATGGCTACACCTTC. Translation: CASSSGGRRAYGYTF.

This clone was seen more than once but under ten times. The chain has TRBV5-4 and TRBJ2-1; 10 bases align to TRBD2. The V segment lost 4 bases and the J segment 9 bases; nucleotides outside the gene matches: 4. This CDR3 spans 13 amino acids. Germline lookup yields CDR1 SGHNT and CDR2 YYREEE (reference sequence). The CDR3 spells CASSRSGRSEQFF. The CDR3 DNA sequence: TGTGCCAGCAGCCGTAGCGGGAGGTCTGAGCAGTTCTTC.

The gene calls are TRBV5-6 and TRBJ2-1; 10 nucleotides agree with TRBD2. With V trimmed by 2 bases and J by 6 bases, 17 bases remained unmatched. The CDR3 extends over 19 amino acids. CDR1 is SGHDT and CDR2 is YYEEEE in the germline V gene. The CDR3: CASSFLTPAGGPIFNEQFF. The DNA of the CDR3 is TGTGCCAGCAGCTTTTTGACTCCAGCGGGAGGGCCGATTTTCAATGAGCAGTTCTTC.

The genes are TRBV6-1 and TRBJ1-5; D is ambiguous. Germline V CDR1 and CDR2: MNHNS, SASEGT. The V end lost 0 bases, the J end lost 1 base, and 10 bases lay between the germline ends. This CDR3 has 16 residues. CDR3 residues: CASSEARAGSNQPQHF. The CDR3 DNA follows: TGTGCCAGCAGTGAAGCGCGGGCTGGAAGCAATCAGCCCCAGCATTTT.

This clone was observed a handful of times. This chain connects TRBV7-9 to TRBJ2-7; 7 nucleotides match TRBD2. CDR1 is SEHNR and CDR2 is FQNEAQ in the germline V gene (reference sequence). Trimming cost V 1 base and J 2 bases; bases outside gene matches: 2. This CDR3 is 14 amino acids long. In DNA, the CDR3 is TGTGCCAGCAGCTTAGGCGGGGGACCCTACGAGCAGTACTTC. Translating it yields CASSLGGGPYEQYF. Full variable domain (remainder filled in from reference TRBV7-9 and TRBJ2-7): DTGVSQNPRHKITKRGQNVTFRCDPISEHNRLYWYRQTLGQGPEFLTYFQNEAQLEKSRLLSDRFSAERPKGSFSTLEIQRTEQGDSAMYLCASSLGGGPYEQYFGPGTRLTVT.

The rearrangement links TRBV9 to TRBJ2-3, with TRBD2 matching over 9 bases. Trimming cost V 3 bases and J 7 bases; bases outside gene matches: 9. This CDR3 is built from 15 residues. Germline CDR1 is SGDLS and CDR2 is YYNGEE. As DNA, the CDR3 is TGTGCCAGCAGCGGGGGAGGGACTAGCCTACATACGCAGTATTTT. Translation gives CASSGGGTSLHTQYF.

The V and J genes are TRBV5-1 and TRBJ2-6, with 8 nucleotides matching TRBD1. V gave up 5 bases and J gave up 4 bases; unmatched junction bases: 5. CDR1 is SGHRS, CDR2 YFSETQ, per germline. The CDR3 loop spans 15 amino acids. CDR3 in amino acids: CASSGQGGGANVLTF. The CDR3 DNA is TGCGCCAGCAGTGGACAGGGCGGCGGGGCCAACGTCCTGACTTTC. The complete variable domain, with remaining parts taken from reference TRBV5-1 and TRBJ2-6, reads KAGVTQTPRYLIKTRGQQVTLSCSPISGHRSVSWYQQTPGQGLQFLFEYFSETQRNKGNFPGRFSGRQFSNSRSEMNVSTLELGDSALYLCASSGQGGGANVLTFGAGSRLTVL.